This is a list of T cell receptor beta chains from one sample in a study of cytomegalovirus exposure and HLA in healthy donors. Assay used: immunoSEQ multiplex PCR; TCRdb lists only in-frame clones, some missing. The data contain under 200,000 clones, 80% to 85% of them seen just once; the ten biggest clones take up more than 1.5%. Material for sequencing was PBMCs. These receptors came from a man in his late teens or twenties in good health and CMV-seronegative. CDR3s include the opening cysteine and the closing phenylalanine or tryptophan. Each record gives: D gene, CDR3 length, clone size, J gene, V gene, CDR3 protein, CDR3 DNA. The D gene is left open where the match is weak. Size values are once, few and many counts, or a class for expanded clones, and some rows have none.

D: NA; length: 15; size: few; J: TRBJ2-7; V: TRBV18; CDR3: CASSPPEGGQDEQYF; DNA: TGTGCCAGCTCACCACCGGAGGGGGGGCAGGACGAGCAGTACTTC
D: NA; length: 12; size: few; J: TRBJ1-1; V: TRBV27; CDR3: CASRSLRGEAFF; DNA: TGTGCCAGCAGGTCCCTCAGAGGTGAAGCTTTCTTT
D: NA; length: 16; size: NA; J: TRBJ2-1; V: TRBV28; CDR3: CASEAGGWLDYNEQFF; DNA: TGTGCCAGCGAGGCTGGAGGCTGGCTTGACTACAATGAGCAGTTCTTC
D: NA; length: 17; size: NA; J: TRBJ2-1; V: TRBV9; CDR3: CASSVVQTTNSYNEQFF; DNA: TGTGCCAGCAGCGTAGTCCAGACTACAAACTCCTACAATGAGCAGTTCTTC
D: TRBD2; length: 15; size: few; J: TRBJ2-3; V: TRBV2; CDR3: CASSELGLGGDTQYF; DNA: TGTGCCAGCAGTGAATTGGGACTAGGGGGGGATACGCAGTATTTT
D: NA; length: 12; size: NA; J: TRBJ2-7; V: TRBV11-2; CDR3: CASSLGRREQYF; DNA: TGTGCCAGCAGCTTAGGGCGGCGGGAGCAGTACTTC
D: TRBD1; length: 17; size: once; J: TRBJ2-3; V: TRBV4-1; CDR3: CASSPSLTGGLADTQYF; DNA: TGCGCCAGCAGCCCCTCTCTAACAGGGGGCCTCGCAGATACGCAGTATTTT
D: TRBD1; length: 17; size: NA; J: TRBJ2-3; V: TRBV6-1; CDR3: CASSERSGQGGADTQYF; DNA: TGTGCCAGCAGTGAACGATCGGGACAGGGTGGTGCAGATACGCAGTATTTT
D: NA; length: 17; size: NA; J: TRBJ2-3; V: TRBV5-8; CDR3: CASSWLGAGPPTDTQYF; DNA: TGTGCCAGCAGCTGGTTGGGCGCGGGGCCCCCCACAGATACGCAGTATTTT
D: TRBD1; length: 13; size: NA; J: TRBJ1-1; V: TRBV10-1; CDR3: CASRGQGNTEAFF; DNA: TGCGCCAGCCGGGGACAGGGTAACACTGAAGCTTTCTTT
D: NA; length: 13; size: few; J: TRBJ1-5; V: TRBV19; CDR3: CASSISGNQPQHF; DNA: TGTGCCAGTAGTATTTCAGGGAATCAGCCCCAGCATTTT
D: NA; length: 14; size: NA; J: TRBJ1-1; V: TRBV4-1; CDR3: CASSQVTQNTEAFF; DNA: TGCGCCAGCAGCCAAGTTACACAGAACACTGAAGCTTTCTTT
D: NA; length: 15; size: NA; J: TRBJ2-2; V: TRBV7-6; CDR3: CASSLARKNTGELFF; DNA: TGTGCCAGCAGCTTAGCCAGGAAGAACACCGGGGAGCTGTTTTTT
D: TRBD1; length: 16; size: NA; J: TRBJ2-2; V: TRBV7-6; CDR3: CASSIYRGRDTGELFF; DNA: TGTGCCAGCAGCATCTACAGGGGGCGTGACACCGGGGAGCTGTTTTTT
D: NA; length: 13; size: NA; J: TRBJ2-2; V: TRBV9; CDR3: CASTPGYTGELFF; DNA: TGTGCCAGCACGCCAGGGTACACCGGGGAGCTGTTTTTT
D: NA; length: 14; size: NA; J: TRBJ2-3; V: TRBV9; CDR3: CASSVLDLTDTQYF; DNA: TGTGCCAGCAGCGTATTGGACTTAACAGATACGCAGTATTTT
D: NA; length: 15; size: NA; J: TRBJ2-1; V: TRBV5-6; CDR3: CASSSGTGPNNEQFF; DNA: TGTGCCAGCAGCTCTGGAACAGGGCCGAACAATGAGCAGTTCTTC
D: TRBD1; length: 13; size: NA; J: TRBJ2-3; V: TRBV6-5; CDR3: CASNDRAADTQYF; DNA: TGTGCCAGCAACGACAGGGCGGCAGATACGCAGTATTTT
D: TRBD2; length: 14; size: NA; J: TRBJ2-5; V: TRBV9; CDR3: CASSVLAGGETQYF; DNA: TGTGCCAGCAGCGTACTAGCGGGGGGAGAGACCCAGTACTTC
D: NA; length: 14; size: NA; J: TRBJ2-1; V: TRBV19; CDR3: CASSWQGKVNEQFF; DNA: TGTGCCAGTAGTTGGCAGGGGAAGGTAAATGAGCAGTTCTTC
D: NA; length: 12; size: NA; J: TRBJ2-1; V: TRBV5-1; CDR3: CASKGLLNEQFF; DNA: TGCGCCAGCAAGGGGCTTCTCAATGAGCAGTTCTTC
D: NA; length: 15; size: NA; J: TRBJ2-3; V: TRBV27; CDR3: CASSFDQGSTDTQYF; DNA: TGTGCCAGCAGTTTCGACCAGGGTAGCACAGATACGCAGTATTTT
D: NA; length: 13; size: few; J: TRBJ1-4; V: TRBV7-2; CDR3: CASSSVGGEKLFF; DNA: TGTGCCAGCAGCTCCGTTGGGGGCGAAAAACTGTTTTTT
D: TRBD1; length: 14; size: once; J: TRBJ1-2; V: TRBV6-5; CDR3: CASSYDRAPYGYTF; DNA: TGTGCCAGCAGTTACGACAGGGCCCCCTATGGCTACACCTTC
D: TRBD2; length: 14; size: once; J: TRBJ2-1; V: TRBV6-5; CDR3: CASSLGLAGVMQFF; DNA: TGTGCCAGCAGCCTCGGACTAGCGGGAGTTATGCAGTTCTTC
D: TRBD1; length: 15; size: NA; J: TRBJ2-7; V: TRBV30; CDR3: CAWRAGTGGSYEQYF; DNA: TGTGCCTGGAGAGCTGGGACAGGGGGCTCCTACGAGCAGTACTTC
D: TRBD1; length: 18; size: NA; J: TRBJ2-2; V: TRBV10-3; CDR3: CAISPHSLGQGGTGELFF; DNA: TGTGCCATCAGTCCCCACAGCCTGGGACAGGGAGGCACCGGGGAGCTGTTTTTT
D: TRBD1; length: 15; size: NA; J: TRBJ1-4; V: TRBV15; CDR3: CATSRVAGGAEKLFF; DNA: TGTGCCACCAGCAGAGTTGCAGGGGGAGCTGAAAAACTGTTTTTT
D: TRBD2; length: 16; size: NA; J: TRBJ2-1; V: TRBV10-3; CDR3: CAINEGGLAAYNEQFF; DNA: TGTGCCATCAACGAGGGAGGACTAGCGGCATACAATGAGCAGTTCTTC
D: TRBD1; length: 15; size: NA; J: TRBJ1-1; V: TRBV19; CDR3: CASSRNRGLVTEAFF; DNA: TGTGCCAGTAGTAGAAACAGGGGCCTGGTCACTGAAGCTTTCTTT
D: NA; length: 18; size: few; J: TRBJ1-1; V: TRBV19; CDR3: CASSISPPDTGLDTEAFF; DNA: TGTGCCAGTAGTATAAGCCCCCCCGACACAGGGTTGGACACTGAAGCTTTCTTT
D: NA; length: 14; size: few; J: TRBJ2-7; V: TRBV28; CDR3: CASSPNREAYEQYF; DNA: TGTGCCAGCAGTCCTAACAGGGAAGCCTACGAGCAGTACTTC